This T cell receptor beta chain was recovered during a study of cytomegalovirus exposure and HLA in healthy donors. Study-wide context: Clustering assigned around 77% of the approximately 370 genotyped donors to the Caucasian-associated ancestry cluster.

Study results and caveats: According to an earlier analysis, most TCR beta V segments yielded productive rearrangements about 90% or about 30% of the time. Both high specificity and high sensitivity reportedly marked the classifier's diagnosis of cytomegalovirus status. The records held CMV serostatus as the only immune exposure information.

For this clone: As yet, its antigen is unknown.

PCR involved 60 Vbeta and 13 Jbeta primers. Sequencing was performed with immunoSEQ multiplex PCR; in TCRdb, only in-frame clones are kept and a portion is missing. This repertoire includes approximately 110,000 clones. The source is a man aged 25 to 40 in good health and CMV-seronegative. Sequencing was performed on PBMCs.

The CDR3: CASSFSAVTGELFF. The CDR3 coding sequence is TGCGCCAGCAGCTTTTCTGCGGTCACCGGGGAGCTGTTTTTT. J is TRBJ2-2 and V is TRBV5-1; D unresolved. CDR3 size: 14 residues. V was shortened by 2 bases and J by 4 bases, with 9 bases between the two germline ends. CDR1 and CDR2 from the germline V gene are SGHRS and YFSETQ.